The 4 T cell receptor beta chains below come from one sample, sequenced in a study of cytomegalovirus exposure and HLA in healthy donors. Sequencing used immunoSEQ multiplex PCR; TCRdb keeps in-frame clones, though not all of them. The table lists about 110,000 clones, approximately 86% of them singletons, with over 2.5% in the top ten. Input material: PBMCs. The source of these receptors is a woman aged 18-35 years in good health and CMV-seronegative.

The V and J genes are TRBV4-2 and TRBJ2-6; tentatively, D is TRBD1 (5 bases). Germline CDR1 is LGHNA and CDR2 is YNFKEQ. The V and J ends lost 6 bases and 3 bases respectively, with 21 bases between them. The CDR3 is 18 amino acids. CDR3 protein: CASRPLTGQVVGANVLTF. The CDR3 DNA is TGTGCCAGCAGGCCTCTAACAGGCCAAGTAGTTGGGGCCAACGTCCTGACTTTC.

V and J are TRBV7-8 and TRBJ1-2; 9 bases fit TRBD1. After removal of 5 bases from V and 7 bases from J, the junction contained 8 bases not matched to a gene. The CDR3 totals 14 residues. CDR1 and CDR2 (germline): SGHVS, FQNEAQ. Here the CDR3 DNA reads TGTGCCAGCAGCGGACCGGGACAGGGCCTTGGCTACACCTTC. Translating it yields CASSGPGQGLGYTF.

V is TRBV11-2 and J is TRBJ2-1; possible D gene TRBD1, 6 bases. Germline assignment: CDR1 SGHAT and CDR2 FQNNGV. This CDR3 is built from 13 residues. Trimming shortened V by 5 bases and J by 9 bases, and 14 bases separated the two germline ends. In nucleotides, the CDR3 is TGTGCCAGCAGCCTTCCTGGACAGATTGAGCAGTTCTTC. Translation: CASSLPGQIEQFF.

The gene calls are TRBV18 and TRBJ2-1; perhaps TRBD2 as D (5 bases). V was cut by 3 bases and J by 6 bases, with 12 bases left in between. The CDR3 contains 14 residues. Germline V lookup: CDR1 KGHSH, CDR2 LQKENI. The CDR3, as DNA: TGTGCCAGCTCACCTCTGGCCGGGATCAATGAGCAGTTCTTC. It codes for CASSPLAGINEQFF.